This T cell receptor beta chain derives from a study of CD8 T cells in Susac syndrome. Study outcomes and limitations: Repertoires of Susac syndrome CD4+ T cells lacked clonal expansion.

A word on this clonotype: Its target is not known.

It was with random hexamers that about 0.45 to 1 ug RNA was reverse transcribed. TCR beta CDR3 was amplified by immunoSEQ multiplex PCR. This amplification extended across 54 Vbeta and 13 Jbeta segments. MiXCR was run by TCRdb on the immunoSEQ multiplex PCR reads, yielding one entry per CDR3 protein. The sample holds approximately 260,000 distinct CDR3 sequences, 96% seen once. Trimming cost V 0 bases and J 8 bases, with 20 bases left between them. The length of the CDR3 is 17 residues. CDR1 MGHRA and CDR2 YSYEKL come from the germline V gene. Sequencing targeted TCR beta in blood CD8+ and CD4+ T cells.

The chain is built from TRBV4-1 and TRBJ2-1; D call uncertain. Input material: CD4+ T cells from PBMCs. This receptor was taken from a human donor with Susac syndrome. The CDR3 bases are TGCGCCAGCAGCCAAGATTGGGTCGGACCCCGAGTGGATGAGCAGTTCTTC. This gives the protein CASSQDWVGPRVDEQFF.